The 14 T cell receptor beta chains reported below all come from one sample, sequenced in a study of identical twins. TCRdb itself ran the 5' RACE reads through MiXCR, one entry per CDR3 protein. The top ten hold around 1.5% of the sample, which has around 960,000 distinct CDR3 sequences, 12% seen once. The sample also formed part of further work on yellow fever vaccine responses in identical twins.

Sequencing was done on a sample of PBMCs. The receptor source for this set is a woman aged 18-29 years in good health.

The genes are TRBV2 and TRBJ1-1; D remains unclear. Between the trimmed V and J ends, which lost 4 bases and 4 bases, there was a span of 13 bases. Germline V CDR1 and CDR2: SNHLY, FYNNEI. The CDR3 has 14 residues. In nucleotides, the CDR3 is TGTGCCAGCAGTGTGGAGACAAGGGCCACTGAAGCTTTCTTT. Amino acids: CASSVETRATEAFF.

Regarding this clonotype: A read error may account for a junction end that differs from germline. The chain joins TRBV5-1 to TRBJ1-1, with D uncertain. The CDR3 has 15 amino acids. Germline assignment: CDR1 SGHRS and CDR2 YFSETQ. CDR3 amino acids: CASSLAGGWNTEAFF. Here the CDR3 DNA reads TGTGCCAGCAGCTTGGCGGGTGGTTGGAACACTGAAGCTTTCTTT.

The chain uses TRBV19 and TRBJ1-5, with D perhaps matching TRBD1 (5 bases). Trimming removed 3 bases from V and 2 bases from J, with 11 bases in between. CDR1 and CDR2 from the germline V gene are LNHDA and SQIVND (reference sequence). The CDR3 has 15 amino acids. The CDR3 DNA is TGTGCCAGTAGTATTCCCCAGGGCGGCAATCAGCCCCAGCATTTT. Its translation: CASSIPQGGNQPQHF.

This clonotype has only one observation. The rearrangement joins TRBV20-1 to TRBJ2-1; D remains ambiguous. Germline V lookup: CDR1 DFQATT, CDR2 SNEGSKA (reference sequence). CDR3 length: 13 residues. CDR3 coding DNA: TGCAGGGCAGACCCCCGAGGCTACAATGAGCAGTTCTTC. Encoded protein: CRADPRGYNEQFF.

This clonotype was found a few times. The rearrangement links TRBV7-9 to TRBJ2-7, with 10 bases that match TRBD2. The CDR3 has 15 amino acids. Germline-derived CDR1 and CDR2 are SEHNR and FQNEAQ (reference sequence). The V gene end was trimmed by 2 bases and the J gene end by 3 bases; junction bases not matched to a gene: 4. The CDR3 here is CASSLNLAGVYEQYF. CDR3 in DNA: TGTGCCAGCAGCTTAAACCTAGCGGGGGTCTACGAGCAGTACTTC.

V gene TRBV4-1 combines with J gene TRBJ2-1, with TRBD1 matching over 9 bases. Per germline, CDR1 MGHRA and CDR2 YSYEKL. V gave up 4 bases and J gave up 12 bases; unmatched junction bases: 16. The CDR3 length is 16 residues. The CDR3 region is CASSLDWTGASGGQFF. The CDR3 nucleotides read TGCGCCAGCAGCCTCGATTGGACAGGGGCCAGCGGTGGGCAGTTCTTC.

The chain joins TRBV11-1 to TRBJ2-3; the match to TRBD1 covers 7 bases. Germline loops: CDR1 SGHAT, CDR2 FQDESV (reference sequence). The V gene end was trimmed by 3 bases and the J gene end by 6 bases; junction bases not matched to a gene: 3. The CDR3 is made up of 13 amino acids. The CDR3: CASSFKTGDTQYF. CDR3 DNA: TGTGCCAGCAGCTTCAAGACAGGGGATACGCAGTATTTT.

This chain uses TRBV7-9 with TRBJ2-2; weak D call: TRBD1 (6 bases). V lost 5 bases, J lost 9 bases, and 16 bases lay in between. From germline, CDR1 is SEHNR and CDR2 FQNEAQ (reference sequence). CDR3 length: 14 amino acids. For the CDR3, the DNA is TGTGCCAGCAGCGCAAGACAGGTGGCCCGGGAGCTGTTTTTT. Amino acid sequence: CASSARQVARELFF.

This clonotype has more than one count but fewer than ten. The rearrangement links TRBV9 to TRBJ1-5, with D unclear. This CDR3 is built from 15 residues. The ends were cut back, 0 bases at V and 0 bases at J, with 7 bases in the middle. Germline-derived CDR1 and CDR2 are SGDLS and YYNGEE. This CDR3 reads CASSVGSYSNQPQHF. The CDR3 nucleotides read TGTGCCAGCAGCGTAGGGAGCTATAGCAATCAGCCCCAGCATTTT.

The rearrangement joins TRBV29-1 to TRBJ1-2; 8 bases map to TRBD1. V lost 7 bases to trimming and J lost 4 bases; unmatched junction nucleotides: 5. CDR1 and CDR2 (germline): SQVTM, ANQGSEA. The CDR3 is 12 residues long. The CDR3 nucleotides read TGCAGCGCCCTAACAGGGGGCTATGGCTACACCTTC. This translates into CSALTGGYGYTF.

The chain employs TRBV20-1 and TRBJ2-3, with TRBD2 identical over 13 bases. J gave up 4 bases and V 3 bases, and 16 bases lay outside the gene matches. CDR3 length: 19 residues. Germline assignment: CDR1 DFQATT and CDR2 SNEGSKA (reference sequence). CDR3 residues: CSARGLLLAGGPMADTQYF. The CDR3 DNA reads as TGCAGTGCTAGGGGACTTCTACTAGCGGGAGGGCCGATGGCAGATACGCAGTATTTT.

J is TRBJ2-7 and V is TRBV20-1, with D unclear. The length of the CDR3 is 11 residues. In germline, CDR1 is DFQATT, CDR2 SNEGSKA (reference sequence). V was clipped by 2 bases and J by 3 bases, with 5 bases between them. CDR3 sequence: CSARNGYEQYF. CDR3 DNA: TGCAGTGCTAGAAATGGCTACGAGCAGTACTTC.

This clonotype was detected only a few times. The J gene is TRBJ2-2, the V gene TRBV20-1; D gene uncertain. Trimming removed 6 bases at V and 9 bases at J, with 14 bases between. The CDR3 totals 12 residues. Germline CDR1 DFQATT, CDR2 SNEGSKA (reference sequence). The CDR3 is CSAQRIGRELFF. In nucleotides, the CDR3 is TGCAGTGCCCAGAGAATTGGCCGGGAGCTGTTTTTT.

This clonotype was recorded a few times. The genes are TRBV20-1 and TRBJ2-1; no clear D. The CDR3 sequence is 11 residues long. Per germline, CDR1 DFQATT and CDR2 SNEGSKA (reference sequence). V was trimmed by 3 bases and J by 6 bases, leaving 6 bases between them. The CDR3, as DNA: TGCAGTGCTAGTAATAGCAATGAGCAGTTCTTC. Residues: CSASNSNEQFF.